Listed below are T cell receptor beta chains from one sample, sequenced in a study of CXCR3-negative and CXCR3-positive naive CD8 T cells. TCRdb reprocessed the 5' RACE reads; each CDR3 protein has one entry and no DNA is given. The listing contains roughly 110,000 distinct CDR3 sequences. Specimen: naive CXCR3+ CD8+ T cells from blood. These receptors were obtained from a human donor in good health. Some clones in this sample may be carry-over from other donors' samples. Each CDR3 is given with its conserved first and last residue.

v_gene	len	j_gene	CDR3aa
TRBV29-1	14	TRBJ2-1	CSVGGSGRGNEQFF
TRBV6-5	15	TRBJ2-7	CASSYSGWGSYEQYF
TRBV7-6	13	TRBJ2-3	CASSLAVRDTQYF
TRBV6-6	14	TRBJ2-3	CASSYASPGDTQYF
TRBV4-1	15	TRBJ1-4	CASSQASTAEEKLFF
TRBV5-4	13	TRBJ1-1	CASSTRGDTEAFF
TRBV2	15	TRBJ2-2	CASSEAVAIAGELFF
TRBV1	16	TRBJ2-5	CTSSQDLDSERETQYF
TRBV2	13	TRBJ2-1	CASGLAGANEQFF
TRBV4-2	15	TRBJ1-2	CASSQDPAGVYGYTF
TRBV29-1	14	TRBJ2-1	CSVDSLSSYNEQFF
TRBV29-1	15	TRBJ2-1	CSVDEAGPSYNEQFF
TRBV5-1	15	TRBJ2-7	CASSLGVGASDEQYF
TRBV28	16	TRBJ2-5	CASSLFLAGAGETQYF
TRBV6-2/TRBV6-3	14	TRBJ2-1	CASSYGPTLNEQFF
TRBV6-2/TRBV6-3	15	TRBJ2-7	CASSRGLAGVYEQYF
TRBV20-1	15	TRBJ2-3	CSVRLGGAYTDTQYF
TRBV28	13	TRBJ2-5	CASSLLGGSPQYF
TRBV20-1	13	TRBJ1-2	CSAGESALIGYTF
TRBV28	12	TRBJ2-1	CASSPARYEQFF
TRBV7-9	20	TRBJ2-2	CASSLVLQSGLARDTGELFF
TRBV9	12	TRBJ1-2	CAGKRAGYGYTF
TRBV28	15	TRBJ2-1	CASSFVAGNDNEQFF
TRBV3-1	19	TRBJ2-3	CASSQDRGLAGGPTDTQYF
TRBV7-9	15	TRBJ2-7	CASSFAAGTGAEQYF
TRBV20-1	15	TRBJ2-7	CSARRQGWSSYEQYF
TRBV29-1	15	TRBJ2-7	CSVEDWEDSSYEQYF
TRBV27	14	TRBJ2-2	CASSLSANSGGLFF
TRBV7-2	13	TRBJ2-3	CASSLWVTDTQYF
TRBV29-1	14	TRBJ2-6	CSVASGSGANVLTF
TRBV20-1	15	TRBJ1-3	CSAENDGDSGNTIYF
TRBV2	14	TRBJ2-3	CASGTGGALDTQYF
TRBV15	13	TRBJ1-6	CATSPPGGSPLHF
TRBV15	15	TRBJ2-1	CATSRGWASSDEQFF
TRBV4-1	15	TRBJ2-1	CASSQDLATDNEQFF
TRBV4-1	15	TRBJ1-2	CASSQAELWDGGYTF
TRBV7-3	13	TRBJ2-3	CASSLTGGDTQYF
TRBV28	19	TRBJ2-4	CASSFIVGVMNRAKNIQYF
TRBV20-1	13	TRBJ2-7	CSARGRGEDEQYF
TRBV4-3	15	TRBJ2-7	CASSQERDRAYEQYF
TRBV27	15	TRBJ2-7	CASSYQGGRAYEQYF
TRBV2	15	TRBJ2-1	CASSDGQQAYNEQFF
TRBV13	15	TRBJ2-7	CASSFIHAGPYEQYF
TRBV24-1	14	TRBJ2-1	CATSDRPGYNEQFF
TRBV12-3/TRBV12-4	14	TRBJ2-1	CASSTPSSYNEQFF
TRBV20-1	16	TRBJ2-1	CSARPQVRQSYNEQFF
TRBV6-6	16	TRBJ2-3	CASSYSSRPSTDTQYF
TRBV6-2/TRBV6-3	17	TRBJ2-1	CASSYDPRDRGWDEQFF
TRBV14	17	TRBJ1-6	CASSQLRVRSYNSPLHF
TRBV5-6	12	TRBJ2-1	CASSFGLAGEFF
TRBV7-8	15	TRBJ2-7	CASSSPGQGNYEQYF
TRBV11-3	18	TRBJ2-5	CASSLGQGRGTYQETQYF
TRBV13	17	TRBJ2-1	CASSTHLGGSSYNEQFF
TRBV28	15	TRBJ1-6	CASSPVSSYNSPLHF